This is a list of T cell receptor beta chains from one sample in a study of T cells in Graves' hyperthyroidism and ophthalmopathy. Using its own MiXCR run on the multiplex PCR reads, TCRdb lists one record per CDR3 protein. The table has about 520,000 distinct CDR3 sequences, roughly 24% seen once. Material: blood. Receptors were obtained from a woman aged 25-40 years with Graves' ophthalmopathy. Both conserved end residues are part of each CDR3. The D gene is left open where the match is weak. Size values are once, few and many counts, or a class for expanded clones, and some rows have none.

d_call	v_call	clone_size	j_call	cdr3_nt	cdr3_aa
NA	TRBV12-3/TRBV12-4	many	TRBJ2-5	TGTGCCAGCAGCCCCGGGCAGGGGAGGGAGCAAGAGACCCAGTACTTC	CASSPGQGREQETQYF
TRBD2	TRBV5-1	NA	TRBJ2-5	TGCGCCAGCAGCCCCCGTAGCGGGGGTGAGGAGACCCAGTACTTC	CASSPRSGGEETQYF
NA	TRBV20-1	few	TRBJ2-6	TGCAGTGCTGCGGTCGGGGCCAACGTCCTGACTTTC	CSAAVGANVLTF
NA	TRBV29-1	many	TRBJ1-1	TGCAGCGTTGAACCCCCGGGGTACACTGAAGCTTTCTTT	CSVEPPGYTEAFF
NA	TRBV12-3/TRBV12-4	NA	TRBJ1-1	TGTGCCAGCAGTTTATCTTATGGGACTGAAGCTTTCTTT	CASSLSYGTEAFF
NA	TRBV9	many	TRBJ2-6	TGTGCCAGCAGCGAGTGGATCCGGCCCTCTGGGGCCAACGTCCTGACTTTC	CASSEWIRPSGANVLTF
NA	TRBV29-1	NA	TRBJ2-7	TGCAGCGTCCGCAGGGGTTCCTACGAGCAGTACTTC	CSVRRGSYEQYF
TRBD1	TRBV6-1	many	TRBJ1-3	TGTGCCAGCAGTGAATACAGGGGAGAACGGCGAAACACCATATATTTT	CASSEYRGERRNTIYF
NA	TRBV6-5	many	TRBJ1-2	TGTGCCAGCTCCGTCGGGCGGCCCCCAGCTAACTATGGCTACACCTTC	CASSVGRPPANYGYTF
TRBD1	TRBV25-1	once	TRBJ2-7	TGTGCCAGCAGTCCCCTCGGGGTCCAGGGGGCTGGGGAGCAGTACTTC	CASSPLGVQGAGEQYF
NA	TRBV28	NA	TRBJ2-5	TGTGCCAGCAGTGTCCCAGGGCGGGAGACCCAGTACTTC	CASSVPGRETQYF
TRBD1	TRBV11-2	many	TRBJ2-7	TGTGCCAGCAGCTTAGGCCAGGGGGCGCCCTACGAGCAGTACTTC	CASSLGQGAPYEQYF
TRBD2	TRBV29-1	many	TRBJ2-5	TGCAGCGTTGAAGGCGTGGAGCGGGGGGGCAGAGAGACCCAGTACTTC	CSVEGVERGGRETQYF
TRBD2	TRBV12-3/TRBV12-4	few	TRBJ2-7	TGTGCCAGCAGGCTAGCGGGGGGGCTGAGGCAGTACTTC	CASRLAGGLRQYF
TRBD1	TRBV12-3/TRBV12-4	NA	TRBJ2-2	TGTGCCAGCAGTTCATCCGGGACAGGGACCGGGGAGCTGTTTTTT	CASSSSGTGTGELFF
NA	TRBV6-2/TRBV6-3	many	TRBJ2-5	TGTGCCAGCAGTCACCCGGACCTTCTTCAAGAGACCCAGTACTTC	CASSHPDLLQETQYF
TRBD2	TRBV12-3/TRBV12-4	NA	TRBJ2-5	TGTGCCAGCAGTGGACTAGTGGGCGAGACCCAGTACTTC	CASSGLVGETQYF
TRBD1	TRBV7-8	few	TRBJ2-7	TGTGCCAGCAGTTCCCTCGGACAGGGAATCTCCTACGAGCAGTACTTC	CASSSLGQGISYEQYF
NA	TRBV2	NA	TRBJ1-5	TGTGCCAGCAGTGAGGGCAGCGATCAGCCCCAGCATTTT	CASSEGSDQPQHF
NA	TRBV28	few	TRBJ2-7	TGTGCCAGCAGTTGGGGCGGGCGCCGACTGTACTTC	CASSWGGRRLYF
NA	TRBV12-3/TRBV12-4	many	TRBJ1-5	TGTGCCAGCAGTCCCCGGCTCAATCAGCCCCAGCATTTT	CASSPRLNQPQHF
NA	TRBV28	many	TRBJ1-5	TGTGCCAGCAGTTTATCAGAATGGGGCAATCAGCCCCAGCATTTT	CASSLSEWGNQPQHF
NA	TRBV27	many	TRBJ2-7	TGTGCCAGCAGTCAAGGCCCTGCCTACGAGCAGTACTTC	CASSQGPAYEQYF
NA	TRBV5-1	NA	TRBJ1-1	TGCGCCAGCAGCTTTAGGGGCGCGGAAACTGAAGCTTTCTTT	CASSFRGAETEAFF
TRBD2	TRBV10-3	NA	TRBJ2-2	TGTGCCACCACTAGCGGGGGGCAGAACACCGGGGAGCTGTTTTTT	CATTSGGQNTGELFF
NA	TRBV9	many	TRBJ1-2	TGTGCCAGCAGCGTAGCGTCCGACTCCTATGGCTACACCTTC	CASSVASDSYGYTF
NA	TRBV5-1	many	TRBJ2-7	TGCGCCAGCAGCCCTGGGACAAAAGCTATCTACGAGCAGTACTTC	CASSPGTKAIYEQYF
NA	TRBV3-1	NA	TRBJ1-2	TGTGCCAGCCGGCTGGGGGGGGACAACAACTATGGCTACACCTTC	CASRLGGDNNYGYTF
NA	TRBV19	many	TRBJ2-7	TGTGCCAGTAGTGTACAGCCTAAAGAGTCCTACGAGCAGTACTTC	CASSVQPKESYEQYF